The 31 T cell receptor beta chains listed next were all sequenced from one sample in a study of CD8+CD57+ T cells in acquired aplastic anemia. Genomic DNA, serving as template, underwent TCR beta VDJ and CDR3 profiling. MiXCR, run by TCRdb on the reads, gives a single entry per CDR3 protein. The sample shows 100,000 to 130,000 distinct CDR3 sequences, 50% to 65% of them seen only once. What was sequenced was sorted CD4+, CD8+, or CD8+CD57+ T cells (not recorded which) from PBMCs. Every receptor here comes from a human donor in good health, serving as a control.

The V gene is TRBV13, the J gene TRBJ2-7; D is unresolved. This CDR3 is built from 13 residues. V lost 1 base and J lost 5, with 9 bases in between. Germline CDR1 PRHDT, CDR2 FYEKMQ (reference sequence). CDR3 in DNA: TGTGCCAGCAGCTTAGCGGGTTCTCACGAGCAGTACTTC. Its translation is CASSLAGSHEQYF.

V is TRBV2 and J is TRBJ2-2, with 9 bases that match TRBD2. The length of the CDR3 is 15 residues. From germline, CDR1 is SNHLY and CDR2 FYNNEI. The trim removed 9 bases at V and 5 bases at J, leaving 10 bases unmatched. The CDR3 sequence is CASNSGGLWTGELFF. CDR3 coding DNA: TGTGCCAGTAATAGCGGGGGCTTGTGGACCGGGGAGCTGTTTTTT.

This clonotype came up many times. The CDR3 loop reads CASSVNRVSGANVLTF. The CDR3, as DNA: TGTGCCAGCAGCGTGAACAGGGTCTCCGGGGCCAACGTCCTGACTTTC. V gene TRBV9 combines with J gene TRBJ2-6; perhaps TRBD1 as D (6 bases). Germline V gene lookup returns CDR1 SGDLS and CDR2 YYNGEE. Between the trimmed V and J ends, which lost 2 bases and 4 bases, there was a span of 13 bases. CDR3 length: 16 amino acids.

Here the CDR3 reads CASSFVGRGFGTDTQYF. CDR3 in DNA: TGTGCCAGCAGCTTCGTGGGCAGGGGGTTCGGCACAGATACGCAGTATTTT. V and J are TRBV25-1 and TRBJ2-3; the match to TRBD1 covers 7 bases. The CDR3 is 17 residues long. Germline assignment: CDR1 MGHDK and CDR2 SYGVNS. J was trimmed by 1 base and V by 6 bases; bases with no gene match: 13.

V gene TRBV6-2 or TRBV6-3 combines with J gene TRBJ1-6, with D perhaps matching TRBD1 (5 bases). The CDR3 is 13 amino acids. Germline CDR1 reads MNHEY; CDR2 reads SVGEGT. V lost 7 bases to trimming and J lost 7 bases, with 11 bases between them. The CDR3 spells CASNRDRNSPLHF. The CDR3 nucleotides read TGTGCCAGCAACCGAGACAGAAATTCACCCCTCCACTTT.

This clonotype was observed many times. The gene calls are TRBV11-2 and TRBJ2-5; D is uncertain. CDR1 is SGHAT and CDR2 is FQNNGV in the germline V gene. Trimming shortened V by 4 bases and J by 3 bases, and 15 bases separated the two germline ends. The CDR3 spans 15 residues. The CDR3 loop reads CASSSPPSREETQYF. CDR3 DNA: TGTGCCAGCAGCTCCCCGCCCTCGAGAGAAGAGACCCAGTACTTC.

The chain links TRBV2 to TRBJ1-2, with D possibly TRBD1 on 6 matching bases. Germline CDR1 and CDR2: SNHLY and FYNNEI. V was cut by 7 bases and J by 3 bases, with 18 bases left in between. The CDR3 contains 15 residues. CDR3 in amino acids: CASTEEGGRDYGYTF. In DNA form, the CDR3 reads TGTGCCAGCACCGAAGAGGGGGGGCGGGACTATGGCTACACCTTC.

In DNA form, the CDR3 reads TGTGCCAGCAGCCCCGGGACGGAGGGGTCTGAAGCTTTCTTT. Residues: CASSPGTEGSEAFF. The chain carries TRBV7-3 and TRBJ1-1; D is perhaps TRBD1 (5 bases). Germline V gene sequence: CDR1 SGHTA, CDR2 FQGTGA. V was clipped by 5 bases and J by 6 bases, with 16 bases between them. The CDR3 has 14 amino acids.

The table lists this clonotype with a count of one. This chain connects TRBV29-1 to TRBJ2-5, with D possibly being TRBD2 (6 bases). The CDR3 is 13 amino acids. Germline V CDR1 and CDR2: SQVTM, ANQGSEA. V dropped 2 bases and J dropped 5 bases, with 12 bases sitting between them. In nucleotides, the CDR3 is TGCAGCGTTGAAAGGGAGGCCTCGGAGACCCAGTACTTC. As protein: CSVEREASETQYF.

CDR3 DNA sequence: TGCGCCAGCAGCCAAGAAGAACCTAGCGGGGCCGCTATTCTTCAAGAGACCCAGTACTTC. It translates to CASSQEEPSGAAILQETQYF. The rearrangement joins TRBV4-1 to TRBJ2-5; 9 bases are shared with TRBD2. The V and J ends lost 0 bases and 2 bases, in that order; junction bases with no gene match: 16. CDR1 is MGHRA and CDR2 is YSYEKL in the germline V gene. The CDR3 runs 20 residues.

V is TRBV9 and J is TRBJ1-6; 10 nucleotides line up with TRBD1. This CDR3 has 15 amino acids. Unmatched junction bases numbered 4, after V lost 0 bases and J lost 10 bases. The germline gives CDR1 SGDLS, CDR2 YYNGEE. CDR3 DNA: TGTGCCAGCAGCGTAGCGGGGACAGGGGAATCACCCCTCCACTTT. Translated, it gives CASSVAGTGESPLHF.

The gene calls are TRBV19 and TRBJ1-1; D not resolved. Trimming pared 5 bases from V and 1 base from J, leaving 5 bases between. The CDR3 consists of 12 residues. Germline V gene sequence: CDR1 LNHDA, CDR2 SQIVND (reference sequence). The chain's CDR3 is CASSRQNTEAFF. DNA for the CDR3: TGTGCCAGTAGTCGACAGAACACTGAAGCTTTCTTT. Using reference TRBV19 and TRBJ1-1 for the parts outside the CDR3, the full variable domain is DGGITQSPKYLFRKEGQNVTLSCEQNLNHDAMYWYRQDPGQGLRLIYYSQIVNDFQKGDIAEGYSVSREKKESFPLTVTSAQKNPTAFYLCASSRQNTEAFFGQGTRLTVV.

In regard to this clonotype: This sequence may be a read error, since a much larger clone differs from it by one base. V and J are TRBV27 and TRBJ1-2; D is ambiguous. The CDR3 totals 15 residues. The V gene's germline CDR1 is MNHEY and CDR2 SMNVEV (reference sequence). Trimming took 0 bases from V and 7 from J, leaving 15 bases between them. The CDR3 DNA reads TGTGCCAGCAGTTTATCGCCAGGATCTAGGTGTGGCTACACCTTC. Translated: CASSLSPGSRCGYTF.

The V and J genes are TRBV7-2 and TRBJ1-1, with D possibly matching TRBD1 (6 bases). The CDR3 runs 15 residues. Per germline, CDR1 SGHTA and CDR2 FQGNSA. V lost 1 base and J 10 bases, leaving 19 bases between the germline ends. The CDR3 loop reads CASSLGPGAQGLAFF. DNA of the CDR3: TGTGCCAGCAGCTTAGGTCCGGGGGCGCAGGGTCTAGCTTTCTTT.

This clonotype was seen repeatedly, ten times or more. The chain employs TRBV6-1 and TRBJ1-6; 7 bases are a match to TRBD1. The CDR3 has 16 residues. V lost 5 bases and J lost 0; bases outside the gene matches: 4. CDR1 is MNHNS, CDR2 SASEGT, per germline. CDR3 nucleotides: TGTGCCAGCAGTACGACAGGGAGCTCCTATAATTCACCCCTCCACTTT. Protein product: CASSTTGSSYNSPLHF.

This clonotype came up many times. The chain links TRBV20-1 to TRBJ1-2; 8 nucleotides agree with TRBD1. From germline, CDR1 is DFQATT and CDR2 SNEGSKA (reference sequence). The CDR3 contains 11 residues. V shed 6 bases, J shed 8 bases, and the junction held 5 bases outside the gene matches. In DNA form, the CDR3 reads TGCAGTGCCGAGACAGGGGAAGGCTACACCTTC. This codes for CSAETGEGYTF.

This clonotype turned up a few times. This rearrangement joins TRBV19 to TRBJ2-7; D not resolved. The length of the CDR3 is 13 residues. Germline V gene sequence: CDR1 LNHDA, CDR2 SQIVND (reference sequence). V gave up 5 bases and J gave up 4 bases, with 12 bases separating them. The CDR3 sequence is CASSSGFGYEQYF. CDR3 in DNA: TGTGCCAGTAGTTCAGGCTTTGGGTACGAGCAGTACTTC.

This clonotype was observed many times. The chain links TRBV29-1 to TRBJ1-2; possible D gene TRBD1, 5 bases. This CDR3 has 13 amino acids. Trimming left V 4 bases short and J 5 bases short, with 14 bases between. Germline V gives CDR1 SQVTM, CDR2 ANQGSEA. CDR3 DNA sequence: TGCAGCGTTGCAAGGGGTGGAGGTTATGGCTACACCTTC. Translated, it gives CSVARGGGYGYTF.

There are many counts of this clonotype. The J gene is TRBJ2-7, the V gene TRBV7-6; 7 bases are a match to TRBD1. J lost 3 bases, V lost 4 bases, and 6 bases had no gene match. The CDR3 totals 14 residues. The germline V gene has CDR1 SGHVS and CDR2 FNYEAQ. The CDR3 spells CASSSGTVSYEQYF. CDR3 bases: TGTGCCAGCAGCTCGGGGACAGTCAGCTACGAGCAGTACTTC.

The table lists this clonotype with many counts. At one boundary the junction diverges from the germline segment, which might be a read error. CDR3 sequence (DNA): TGTGCCAGCAGTCATACGGTTGAGAACTCTGGCTACACCTTC. Translating it yields CASSHTVENSGYTF. The chain has TRBV12-3 or TRBV12-4 and TRBJ1-2; D uncertain. This CDR3 comprises 14 residues.

Here the CDR3 reads CSVVWDSNYGYTF. The CDR3 DNA reads as TGCAGCGTTGTGTGGGATTCTAACTATGGCTACACCTTC. The J gene is TRBJ1-2, the V gene TRBV29-1; the D is unclear. The germline V gene has CDR1 SQVTM and CDR2 ANQGSEA. V was pared by 4 bases and J by 0 bases, with 9 bases between. The CDR3 loop spans 13 amino acids.

This clonotype was counted between two and nine times. The chain employs TRBV10-3 and TRBJ1-1; D not certain. CDR3 size: 15 residues. Germline loops: CDR1 ENHRY, CDR2 SYGVKD. Trimming took 3 bases from V and 0 from J, leaving 11 bases between them. The CDR3 nucleotides are TGTGCCATCAGTGATTTTGTGGGGATGAACACTGAAGCTTTCTTT. Residues: CAISDFVGMNTEAFF.

This chain joins TRBV5-5 and TRBJ2-2; TRBD1 agrees at 9 bases. V gave up 3 bases and J gave up 5 bases; unmatched junction bases: 5. CDR1 is SGHKS and CDR2 is YYEKEE in the germline V gene (reference sequence). CDR3 length: 15 residues. The CDR3: CASSSSTGGTGELFF. CDR3 in DNA: TGTGCCAGCAGCTCTTCGACAGGGGGGACCGGGGAGCTGTTTTTT.

This clonotype was counted at least ten times. The V gene is TRBV25-1, the J gene TRBJ2-7, with a weak D call TRBD1 (8 bases). V lost 4 bases and J 2 bases, leaving 15 bases between the germline ends. There are 15 residues in the CDR3. Germline V gene data show CDR1 as MGHDK and CDR2 as SYGVNS. CDR3 in DNA: TGTGCCAGCAGTGGGGGGGGCAGGGGGCCCTACGAGCAGTACTTC. It encodes CASSGGGRGPYEQYF.

DNA for the CDR3: TGTGCCACCAGCAGAGGAATGGGCAATGAGCAGTTCTTC. It translates to CATSRGMGNEQFF. The chain employs TRBV15 and TRBJ2-1; D unclear. The CDR3 contains 13 residues. The germline V and J ends were trimmed by 1 base and 6 bases, with 7 bases remaining between them. Germline CDR1 reads LNHNV; CDR2 reads YYDKDF (reference sequence). The complete variable domain, with remaining parts taken from reference TRBV15 and TRBJ2-1, reads DAMVIQNPRYQVTQFGKPVTLSCSQTLNHNVMYWYQQKSSQAPKLLFHYYDKDFNNEADTPDNFQSRRPNTSFCFLDIRSPGLGDTAMYLCATSRGMGNEQFFGPGTRLTVL.

The rearrangement links TRBV30 to TRBJ1-6; 9 positions agree with TRBD1. Germline CDR1 GTSNPN, CDR2 SVGIG (reference sequence). The CDR3 sequence is 11 residues long. V dropped 7 bases and J dropped 12; count of bases not matched to a gene: 4. The CDR3 DNA sequence: TGTGCCTTAGGACAGGGGCTACCCCTCCACTTT. Its protein product is CALGQGLPLHF.

This chain connects TRBV24-1 to TRBJ2-2; possibly TRBD1 for D (5 bases). Germline loops: CDR1 KGHDR, CDR2 SFDVKD. The CDR3 has 15 amino acids. Trimming shortened V by 3 bases and J by 4 bases, and 11 bases separated the two germline ends. This CDR3 is CATSDPTELTGELFF. In DNA form, the CDR3 reads TGTGCCACCAGTGATCCGACAGAGCTCACCGGGGAGCTGTTTTTT.

In this sample, this clonotype turned up many times. V gene TRBV5-6 combines with J gene TRBJ1-1; TRBD1 matches 10 bases. With V trimmed by 3 bases and J by 3 bases, 5 bases remained unmatched. CDR1 is SGHDT, CDR2 YYEEEE, per germline. The CDR3 length is 15 residues. CDR3: CASSSAGTGDTEAFF. DNA for the CDR3: TGTGCCAGCAGCTCGGCCGGGACAGGGGACACTGAAGCTTTCTTT.

This clonotype was seen at least ten times. CDR3 region: CASRDRGINTEAFF. The CDR3 nucleotides read TGTGCCAGCAGGGACAGGGGAATTAACACTGAAGCTTTCTTT. The chain combines TRBV25-1 with TRBJ1-1; 9 positions match TRBD1. The CDR3 has 14 amino acids. With V trimmed by 6 bases and J by 2 bases, 4 bases remained unmatched. Germline V gene sequence: CDR1 MGHDK, CDR2 SYGVNS.

The chain couples TRBV5-1 to TRBJ1-2; 10 nucleotides agree with TRBD1. The V and J ends lost 8 bases and 7 bases, in that order; junction bases with no gene match: 8. This CDR3 contains 13 residues. Germline CDR1 and CDR2: SGHRS and YFSETQ. The CDR3 DNA reads TGCGCCAGTGGGACAGGGGTAAAAAGTGGCTACACCTTC. Translation: CASGTGVKSGYTF. Full variable domain (missing parts from reference TRBV5-1 and TRBJ1-2): KAGVTQTPRYLIKTRGQQVTLSCSPISGHRSVSWYQQTPGQGLQFLFEYFSETQRNKGNFPGRFSGRQFSNSRSEMNVSTLELGDSALYLCASGTGVKSGYTFGSGTRLTVV.

Ten or more counts support this clonotype. This chain uses TRBV6-5 with TRBJ2-7; 9 positions match TRBD1. This CDR3 contains 14 residues. From germline, CDR1 is MNHEY and CDR2 SVGAGI. The J segment lost 3 bases and the V segment lost 4 bases, leaving 4 bases of the junction unmatched. CDR3 coding DNA: TGTGCCAGCAGTTTCACAGGGGGCGGCTACGAGCAGTACTTC. It yields the protein CASSFTGGGYEQYF.